These 30 T cell receptor beta chains originate from one sample sequenced in a study of shared clonotypes between healthy human individuals. CD45RO-negative CD8 cells positively selected for CCR7 made up the naive population, which excluded terminally differentiated effector memory CD45RA+ cells. TCRdb's copy holds only in-frame clones and misses some; the assay was immunoSEQ multiplex PCR. The data show 2 million to 2.5 million clones, just under 95% seen once. The sample was naive CD8+ T cells sorted from blood. These receptor sequences come from a man aged 18 to 29 in good health.

The V call is TRBV6-6, the J call TRBJ2-1, with D tentatively TRBD2 (5 bases). Germline CDR1 reads MNHNY; CDR2 reads SVGAGI (reference sequence). The CDR3 runs 14 residues. V was pared by 2 bases and J by 8 bases, with 13 bases between. DNA for the CDR3: TGTGCCAGCAGTTACGTGGGAGTAATTGATGAGCAGTTCTTC. Translating it yields CASSYVGVIDEQFF.

The gene calls are TRBV5-6 and TRBJ2-7, with D maybe TRBD2 (6 bases). V was shortened by 5 bases and J by 3 bases, with 15 bases between the two germline ends. The germline V gene encodes CDR1 SGHDT and CDR2 YYEEEE. This CDR3 is 14 amino acids long. Here the CDR3 reads CASSRSGTGYEQYF. The DNA of the CDR3 is TGTGCCAGCAGTAGAAGTGGGACTGGCTACGAGCAGTACTTC.

Turning to this clone: Other nucleotide sequences from this sample produce the same CDR3. The chain combines TRBV6-5 with TRBJ1-1; D may be TRBD1 (5 bases). The V end was cut by 6 bases, the J end by 0 bases, with 11 bases between. CDR3 length: 14 residues. Germline CDR1 MNHEY, CDR2 SVGAGI. Written as DNA, the CDR3 is TGTGCCAGCAGCCCTTCAGGGTTGAACACTGAAGCTTTCTTT. The encoded protein is CASSPSGLNTEAFF.

The chain joins TRBV5-5 to TRBJ1-2; the match to TRBD1 covers 8 bases. Germline assignment: CDR1 SGHKS and CDR2 YYEKEE (reference sequence). Trimming cost V 0 bases and J 14 bases; bases outside gene matches: 6. The CDR3 spans 12 residues. This chain's CDR3 is CASSLDDRGRTF. The CDR3 DNA is TGTGCCAGCAGCTTGGACGACAGGGGACGAACCTTC.

This clone appeared once. The sample carries other DNA sequences with the same CDR3. The V gene is TRBV2, the J gene TRBJ1-1; D might be TRBD1 (5 bases). V was shortened by 9 bases and J by 4 bases, with 15 bases between the two germline ends. Germline V gene data show CDR1 as SNHLY and CDR2 as FYNNEI. The CDR3 is made up of 13 amino acids. The CDR3 DNA reads TGTGCCAGTAGGGAAGGGGCGGGCACTGAAGCTTTCTTT. It is translated as CASREGAGTEAFF.

The V gene is TRBV27, the J gene TRBJ2-7; D remains unclear. Looked up from germline, CDR1 is MNHEY and CDR2 is SMNVEV (reference sequence). V was cut by 2 bases and J by 0 bases, with 14 bases left in between. CDR3 length: 16 amino acids. DNA of the CDR3: TGTGCCAGCAGTTTAGTTTACGGGTCCTCCTCCTACGAGCAGTACTTC. This sequence encodes CASSLVYGSSSYEQYF.

Points on this clone: A much larger clonotype is one base distant, so this may be a read error. This sample includes further DNA sequences coding for the same CDR3. The CDR3 coding sequence is TGTGCCAGCAGCTTAGCGAGGGACTACGAGCAGTACTTC. Translation: CASSLARDYEQYF. The V gene is TRBV7-6, the J gene TRBJ2-7; possible D gene TRBD2, 5 bases. V was pared by 0 bases and J by 3 bases, with 6 bases between. Germline loops: CDR1 SGHVS, CDR2 FNYEAQ. The CDR3 contains 13 residues.

The chain combines TRBV14 with TRBJ2-7; TRBD1 might be the D (7 bases). CDR3 size: 14 residues. The ends were cut back, 4 bases at V and 2 bases at J, with 12 bases in the middle. Germline V lookup: CDR1 SGHDN, CDR2 FVKESK. The CDR3 coding sequence is TGTGCCAGCAGCCGGAGGGGGCCCACCTACGAGCAGTACTTC. This translates into CASSRRGPTYEQYF.

V and J are TRBV9 and TRBJ2-2; TRBD2 matches 13 bases. The CDR3 is 18 residues long. Looked up from germline, CDR1 is SGDLS and CDR2 is YYNGEE. The ends lost 2 bases at V and 6 bases at J; junction bases unmatched: 10. CDR3 sequence reads: CASSVLDPGLAGPGELFF. CDR3 sequence (DNA): TGTGCCAGCAGCGTCCTTGATCCGGGACTAGCGGGGCCCGGGGAGCTGTTTTTT.

This chain links TRBV4-3 with TRBJ2-7; TRBD1 aligns across 7 bases. The CDR3 is made up of 16 amino acids. J was trimmed by 2 bases and V by 3 bases; bases with no gene match: 10. Germline lookup yields CDR1 LGHNA and CDR2 YSLEER. The CDR3 reads CASSQAPWDRPYEQYF. CDR3 coding DNA: TGCGCCAGCAGCCAGGCCCCATGGGACAGACCCTACGAGCAGTACTTC.

The chain joins TRBV7-3 to TRBJ2-6, with TRBD2 as a possible D gene (6 bases). V lost 5 bases, J lost 0 bases, and 17 bases lay in between. The CDR3 is 18 amino acids. Germline CDR1 reads SGHTA; CDR2 reads FQGTGA. CDR3: CASSQVGGFGSGANVLTF. CDR3 DNA: TGTGCCAGCAGCCAGGTCGGGGGATTTGGCTCTGGGGCCAACGTCCTGACTTTC.

This sequence joins TRBV30 and TRBJ1-4; D uncertain. The germline V gene has CDR1 GTSNPN and CDR2 SVGIG (reference sequence). The CDR3 has 14 residues. The V end lost 1 base, the J end lost 0 bases, and 6 bases lay between the germline ends. The CDR3 here is CAWSAGSTNEKLFF. CDR3 DNA: TGTGCCTGGAGTGCGGGATCAACTAATGAAAAACTGTTTTTT.

The rearrangement uses TRBV21-1 and TRBJ2-7; the table calls TRBD1, which could not be checked here. TRBV21-1 is given as a pseudogene. The CDR3 has 13 residues. DNA of the CDR3: TGTGCCAGCAGCAAAGGAAACAGCTACGAGCAGTACTTC. It translates to CASSKGNSYEQYF.

The V gene is TRBV28, the J gene TRBJ1-5, with D unresolved. The CDR3 has 14 residues. V was shortened by 2 bases and J by 2 bases, with 7 bases between the two germline ends. CDR1 and CDR2 from the germline V gene are MDHEN and SYDVKM. The CDR3 DNA reads TGTGCCAGCAGTTTAGGGTACGGCAATCAGCCCCAGCATTTT. It codes for CASSLGYGNQPQHF.

The chain employs TRBV9 and TRBJ2-1; D is undetermined. The CDR3 contains 13 residues. Germline assignment: CDR1 SGDLS and CDR2 YYNGEE. V was cut by 0 bases and J by 10 bases, with 11 bases left in between. The CDR3 reads CASSVVVGWEQFF. The DNA of the CDR3 is TGTGCCAGCAGCGTAGTGGTGGGTTGGGAGCAGTTCTTC. The variable domain in full, with the rest retrieved from reference TRBV9 and TRBJ2-1, is DSGVTQTPKHLITATGQRVTLRCSPRSGDLSVYWYQQSLDQGLQFLIQYYNGEERAKGNILERFSAQQFPDLHSELNLSSLELGDSALYFCASSVVVGWEQFFGPGTRLTVL.

This chain joins TRBV4-1 and TRBJ2-3; 7 positions agree with TRBD2. CDR3 length equals 14 residues. V was pared by 8 bases and J by 2 bases, with 7 bases of the junction left unmatched. Germline values: CDR1 MGHRA, CDR2 YSYEKL. The CDR3 region is CASSVSGNTDTQYF. As DNA, the CDR3 is TGCGCCAGCTCGGTGAGCGGGAACACAGATACGCAGTATTTT.

The V call is TRBV4-1, the J call TRBJ2-7; D remains unclear. The V gene lost 1 base and the J gene lost 2 bases, with 15 bases spanning the gap. In germline, CDR1 is MGHRA, CDR2 YSYEKL. This CDR3 spans 16 amino acids. Here the CDR3 DNA reads TGCGCCAGCAGCCAAGTGGATAGGCCTCTTACCTACGAGCAGTACTTC. Translation: CASSQVDRPLTYEQYF.

The rearrangement joins TRBV20-1 to TRBJ2-1; no definite D call. Per the germline V gene, CDR1 is DFQATT and CDR2 is SNEGSKA (reference sequence). V was trimmed by 5 bases and J by 7 bases, leaving 9 bases between them. This CDR3 spans 11 amino acids. CDR3 bases: TGCAGTGCTTACCCCCAGAATGAGCAGTTCTTC. This encodes CSAYPQNEQFF.

This clone was seen only once. V gene TRBV7-8 combines with J gene TRBJ2-1; 9 bases fit TRBD2. V was clipped by 5 bases and J by 4 bases; unmatched bases: 9. Germline assignment: CDR1 SGHVS and CDR2 FQNEAQ. The CDR3 loop spans 16 amino acids. The CDR3 region has the DNA TGTGCCAGCAGCAAGAGCGGACTAGCGAGTTACAATGAGCAGTTCTTC. This sequence encodes CASSKSGLASYNEQFF.

V usage is TRBV27 and J usage is TRBJ1-1; D perhaps matches TRBD1 (5 bases). The CDR3 loop spans 15 amino acids. V gave up 10 bases and J gave up 6 bases, with 24 bases separating them. CDR1 is MNHEY, CDR2 SMNVEV, per germline (reference sequence). The CDR3 DNA reads as TGTGCCACCTCCCTCACCCCCGGGACTCTGGCTGAAGCTTTCTTT. Amino acid sequence: CATSLTPGTLAEAFF.

The chain carries TRBV5-1 and TRBJ2-1; no clear D. Trimming stripped 4 bases from V and 6 bases from J, with 5 bases between. CDR1 is SGHRS, CDR2 YFSETQ, per germline. The CDR3 contains 11 residues. The CDR3 bases are TGCGCCAGCAGCACCCCCAATGAGCAGTTCTTC. Its protein product is CASSTPNEQFF.

This chain uses TRBV5-4 with TRBJ1-2; no reliable D call. The V gene's germline CDR1 is SGHNT and CDR2 YYREEE (reference sequence). V lost 4 bases and J lost 8, with 24 bases in between. The CDR3 is 16 residues long. The CDR3: CASSPADLDGERGYTF. CDR3 nucleotide sequence: TGTGCCAGCAGCCCAGCCGACTTGGACGGGGAGAGGGGCTACACCTTC.

This clone appeared once. Within the sample, other DNA sequences also encode this same CDR3. The genes are TRBV5-1 and TRBJ2-7, with D uncertain. CDR3 length: 12 residues. The germline V gene encodes CDR1 SGHRS and CDR2 YFSETQ. Trimming took off 3 bases at V and 2 bases at J, with 6 bases between the two ends. The CDR3, as DNA: TGCGCCAGCAGCTCAGTCACCTACGAGCAGTACTTC. It is translated as CASSSVTYEQYF.

The gene calls are TRBV18 and TRBJ2-1, with no clear D. Between the trimmed V and J ends, which lost 3 bases and 10 bases, there was a span of 16 bases. CDR3 length: 14 residues. Germline V gene sequence: CDR1 KGHSH, CDR2 LQKENI. The CDR3 reads CASSPLGPLDEQFF. The CDR3 nucleotides read TGTGCCAGCTCACCCCTTGGACCCCTGGACGAGCAGTTCTTC.

The J gene is TRBJ1-3, the V gene TRBV2; a weak D match, TRBD1 (5 bases). Germline CDR1 and CDR2: SNHLY and FYNNEI. Between the trimmed V and J ends, which lost 5 bases and 4 bases, there was a span of 21 bases. CDR3 size: 17 residues. In DNA form, the CDR3 reads TGTGCCAGCAGTAGGAATAGGGACGGCGTACCAGGAAACACCATATATTTT. Amino acids: CASSRNRDGVPGNTIYF. The full variable domain, rest sourced from reference TRBV2 and TRBJ1-3, is EPEVTQTPSHQVTQMGQEVILRCVPISNHLYFYWYRQILGQKVEFLVSFYNNEISEKSEIFDDQFSVERPDGSNFTLKIRSTKLEDSAMYFCASSRNRDGVPGNTIYFGEGSWLTVV.

The chain couples TRBV20-1 to TRBJ2-7, with unresolved D. Trimming cost V 3 bases and J 5 bases, with 8 bases left between them. The V gene's germline CDR1 is DFQATT and CDR2 SNEGSKA (reference sequence). This CDR3 comprises 11 residues. CDR3 sequence: CSARVQNEQYF. The CDR3 DNA is TGCAGTGCTAGGGTACAGAACGAGCAGTACTTC.

Turning to this clone: At the DNA level, this CDR3 is encoded by other sequences in the same sample as well. The chain is built from TRBV6-5 and TRBJ2-1; 8 bases are shared with TRBD1. Per the germline V gene, CDR1 is MNHEY and CDR2 is SVGAGI. The junction had 3 bases not matched to a gene; V was cut back by 4 bases and J by 4 bases. The CDR3 loop spans 14 amino acids. Here the CDR3 DNA reads TGTGCCAGCAGTTCCGGGACAGGATACAATGAGCAGTTCTTC. As protein: CASSSGTGYNEQFF.

This clone was observed once. The chain links TRBV7-6 to TRBJ2-3, with D hard to call. Trimming shortened V by 5 bases and J by 1 base, and 13 bases separated the two germline ends. Germline V gene data show CDR1 as SGHVS and CDR2 as FNYEAQ. There are 15 residues in the CDR3. This CDR3 reads CASSQRKGRTDTQYF. CDR3 sequence (DNA): TGTGCCAGCAGCCAGAGGAAGGGCCGCACAGATACGCAGTATTTT.

V is TRBV19 and J is TRBJ2-1, with D possibly being TRBD2 (6 bases). V was shortened by 5 bases and J by 6 bases, with 8 bases between the two germline ends. Germline CDR1 is LNHDA and CDR2 is SQIVND (reference sequence). The CDR3 spans 12 residues. CDR3 protein: CASSAGPNEQFF. DNA for the CDR3: TGTGCCAGTAGTGCGGGACCCAATGAGCAGTTCTTC.

The V gene is TRBV5-6, the J gene TRBJ2-7; D not resolved. The V end was cut by 1 base, the J end by 3 bases, with 8 bases between. The germline CDR1 and CDR2 sequences are SGHDT and YYEEEE. This CDR3 is built from 13 residues. CDR3: CASSLWAGYEQYF. The CDR3 nucleotides are TGTGCCAGCAGCTTGTGGGCAGGCTACGAGCAGTACTTC.